This entry concerns a single T cell receptor beta chain. Authors' processing steps: Estimation of nucleated cell counts was performed using reference gene primer amplification. Generated by immunoSEQ multiplex PCR, the TCRdb table keeps only in-frame clones and is missing some. V, J and clone size are those of that table, while D and trimming were read from the DNA. The sample yields about 210,000 clones, 85% to 90% seen once. The sample belongs to a study of blood T cell repertoires in COVID-19. Overall study: Samples came from the United States, Italy and Spain, spanning acute and convalescent COVID-19.

Sequencing input: peripheral blood. This clonotype originated in a woman between 65 and 79 years old with acute or convalescent COVID-19.

The CDR3 sequence is CASSRQEDQPQHF. The CDR3 nucleotides read TGTGCCAGCTCCCGACAGGAAGATCAGCCCCAGCATTTT. The chain employs TRBV18 and TRBJ1-5; possible D gene TRBD1, 6 bases. CDR3 length equals 13 residues. Trimming shortened V by 6 bases and J by 5 bases, and 11 bases separated the two germline ends. Germline CDR1 KGHSH, CDR2 LQKENI.